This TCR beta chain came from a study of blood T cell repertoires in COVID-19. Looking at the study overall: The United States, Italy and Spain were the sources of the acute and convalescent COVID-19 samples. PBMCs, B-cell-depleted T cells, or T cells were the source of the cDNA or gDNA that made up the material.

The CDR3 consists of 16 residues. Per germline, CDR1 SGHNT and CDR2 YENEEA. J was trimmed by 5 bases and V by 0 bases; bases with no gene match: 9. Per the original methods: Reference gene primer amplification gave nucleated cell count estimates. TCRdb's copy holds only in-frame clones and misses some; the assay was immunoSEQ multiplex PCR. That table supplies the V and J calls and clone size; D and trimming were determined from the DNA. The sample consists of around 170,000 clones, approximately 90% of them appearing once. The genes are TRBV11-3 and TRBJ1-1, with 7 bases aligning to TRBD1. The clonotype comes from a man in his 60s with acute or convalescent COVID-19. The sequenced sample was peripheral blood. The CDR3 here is CASSLDRGSSITEAFF. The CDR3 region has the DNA TGTGCCAGCAGCTTAGACAGGGGGTCGAGTATTACTGAAGCTTTCTTT.